Listed below are T cell receptor beta chains from one sample, sequenced in a study of cytomegalovirus exposure and HLA in healthy donors. Using immunoSEQ multiplex PCR, the repertoire was profiled, and TCRdb retains in-frame clones only, with some absent. The table shows tens of thousands of clones, with approximately 93% occurring only once. What was sequenced was PBMCs. Every receptor here comes from a woman in her twenties or thirties in good health and CMV-seronegative. The CDR3 runs from the conserved cysteine through the conserved F or W. D genes are given only for firm matches. Expanded clones get a size class; other rows say once, few or many, or leave the size out.

D gene: TRBD2; clone size: .; J gene: TRBJ2-7; V gene: TRBV29-1; CDR3 protein: CSVVTSVEQYF; CDR3 DNA: TGCAGCGTCGTGACTAGCGTCGAGCAGTACTTC
D gene: .; clone size: .; J gene: TRBJ1-4; V gene: TRBV28; CDR3 protein: CASASREIHEKLFF; CDR3 DNA: TGTGCCAGCGCTTCCCGGGAAATCCATGAAAAACTGTTTTTT
D gene: .; clone size: .; J gene: TRBJ2-6; V gene: TRBV18; CDR3 protein: CASSPSTGPNGANVLTF; CDR3 DNA: TGTGCCAGCTCACCTTCGACAGGTCCCAATGGGGCCAACGTCCTGACTTTC
D gene: .; clone size: .; J gene: TRBJ1-2; V gene: TRBV28; CDR3 protein: CASNLQGAGLDYGYTF; CDR3 DNA: TGTGCCAGCAATCTCCAAGGGGCAGGGCTTGACTATGGCTACACCTTC
D gene: TRBD2; clone size: .; J gene: TRBJ2-1; V gene: TRBV6-1; CDR3 protein: CASRASGTSNEQFF; CDR3 DNA: TGTGCCAGCAGGGCTAGCGGGACAAGCAATGAGCAGTTCTTC
D gene: TRBD2; clone size: .; J gene: TRBJ2-1; V gene: TRBV6-6; CDR3 protein: CASSPNHSGGPNEQFF; CDR3 DNA: TGTGCCAGCAGTCCCAACCATAGCGGGGGGCCAAATGAGCAGTTCTTC
D gene: .; clone size: .; J gene: TRBJ1-4; V gene: TRBV7-9; CDR3 protein: CASSLGWSNNLGPWYVVF; CDR3 DNA: TGTGCCAGCAGCTTAGGATGGAGCAACAATCTCGGCCCGTGGTATGTTGTTTTT
D gene: .; clone size: .; J gene: TRBJ2-1; V gene: TRBV2; CDR3 protein: CASRAINNEQFF; CDR3 DNA: TGTGCCAGCAGGGCCATAAACAATGAGCAGTTCTTC
D gene: .; clone size: .; J gene: TRBJ2-7; V gene: TRBV7-9; CDR3 protein: CASSPLGREQYF; CDR3 DNA: TGTGCCAGCAGTCCGTTGGGGCGCGAGCAGTACTTC
D gene: .; clone size: .; J gene: TRBJ1-1; V gene: TRBV4-2; CDR3 protein: CASSQDIRSRMAFF; CDR3 DNA: TGTGCCAGCAGCCAAGATATCAGGTCACGAATGGCTTTCTTT
D gene: TRBD1; clone size: .; J gene: TRBJ1-1; V gene: TRBV5-1; CDR3 protein: CASSLGRGLVMNTEAFF; CDR3 DNA: TGCGCCAGCAGCTTAGGCAGGGGGCTGGTCATGAACACTGAAGCTTTCTTT
D gene: TRBD1; clone size: .; J gene: TRBJ1-1; V gene: TRBV25-1; CDR3 protein: CASSELGTGDTEAFF; CDR3 DNA: TGTGCCAGCAGTGAGCTCGGGACAGGTGACACTGAAGCTTTCTTT
D gene: .; clone size: .; J gene: TRBJ2-3; V gene: TRBV13; CDR3 protein: CASSLVGGYFKHTDTQYF; CDR3 DNA: TGTGCCAGCAGCTTAGTAGGCGGGTATTTCAAGCACACAGATACGCAGTATTTT
D gene: TRBD1; clone size: .; J gene: TRBJ2-4; V gene: TRBV4-1; CDR3 protein: CASTPTQGVGWDIQYF; CDR3 DNA: TGCGCCAGCACCCCTACTCAGGGGGTGGGTTGGGACATTCAGTACTTC
D gene: TRBD2; clone size: .; J gene: TRBJ2-1; V gene: TRBV11-2; CDR3 protein: CASSLVGAGLADNEQFF; CDR3 DNA: TGTGCCAGCAGCTTAGTGGGGGCGGGACTAGCGGACAATGAGCAGTTCTTC
D gene: TRBD1; clone size: .; J gene: TRBJ1-2; V gene: TRBV7-2; CDR3 protein: CASSALGQGAQGYTF; CDR3 DNA: TGTGCCAGCAGCGCCTTGGGACAGGGGGCGCAAGGCTACACCTTC
D gene: TRBD2; clone size: .; J gene: TRBJ2-3; V gene: TRBV5-6; CDR3 protein: CASSGAASGGADTQYF; CDR3 DNA: TGTGCCAGCAGCGGAGCAGCTAGCGGGGGGGCAGATACGCAGTATTTT
D gene: .; clone size: .; J gene: TRBJ2-2; V gene: TRBV25-1; CDR3 protein: CASSAGSNTGELFF; CDR3 DNA: TGTGCCAGCAGTGCCGGGTCCAACACCGGGGAGCTGTTTTTT
D gene: .; clone size: once; J gene: TRBJ2-3; V gene: TRBV5-6; CDR3 protein: CASSLAQRPDTQYF; CDR3 DNA: TGTGCCAGCAGCTTGGCCCAGCGACCAGATACGCAGTATTTT
D gene: TRBD1; clone size: .; J gene: TRBJ2-7; V gene: TRBV5-1; CDR3 protein: CASSSRDRGLYEQYF; CDR3 DNA: TGCGCCAGCAGCTCCCGGGACAGGGGGCTCTACGAGCAGTACTTC
D gene: .; clone size: once; J gene: TRBJ1-4; V gene: TRBV5-6; CDR3 protein: CASSPAGRGVTNEKLFF; CDR3 DNA: TGTGCCAGCAGCCCCGCGGGCAGGGGAGTCACTAATGAAAAACTGTTTTTT
D gene: TRBD2; clone size: .; J gene: TRBJ2-7; V gene: TRBV10-1; CDR3 protein: CASSESTGTSGSGLYF; CDR3 DNA: TGCGCCAGCAGTGAGTCGACCGGGACTAGCGGGAGCGGGTTGTACTTC